The 24 T cell receptor beta chains in this list originate from one sample, sequenced in a study of response to subunit inactivated influenza vaccine (dated by TCRdb to the late 2010s). The library was made by RT-PCR. TCRdb lists the instrument as Illumina HiSeq 2500. TCRdb passed the public sequencing reads through fastp at Q25 and MiXCR, retaining productive beta sequences. Each entry merges the rows of one CDR3 protein and shows their most common DNA and genes. This sample comprises hundreds of thousands of distinct CDR3 sequences, approximately 15% of them detected only once. Of the sample, less than 7% is held by the ten largest clones. This specimen consisted of PBMCs from blood, obtained 14 days before vaccination. The source is a man aged 45-60 years who received an inactivated influenza vaccine. Donor details come from another sample of the same person, matched by shared clones.

This clonotype has ten or more counts. The genes are TRBV5-1 and TRBJ2-3; 8 bases map to TRBD2. CDR1 and CDR2 (germline): SGHRS, YFSETQ. V trimming: 1 base; J trimming: 2 bases; junction bases outside the gene matches: 6. This CDR3 region has 16 residues. CDR3 DNA: TGCGCCAGCAGCTTGAATAGCGGGGCATCCACAGATACGCAGTATTTT. Translated: CASSLNSGASTDTQYF. Variable domain in full (rest from reference TRBV5-1 and TRBJ2-3): KAGVTQTPRYLIKTRGQQVTLSCSPISGHRSVSWYQQTPGQGLQFLFEYFSETQRNKGNFPGRFSGRQFSNSRSEMNVSTLELGDSALYLCASSLNSGASTDTQYFGPGTRLTVL.

The J gene is TRBJ2-2, the V gene TRBV28; 12 bases match TRBD2. CDR3 length: 20 amino acids. Germline trimming cut 6 bases from V and 4 bases from J; bases unmatched to any gene: 18. Germline CDR1 and CDR2: MDHEN and SYDVKM. This CDR3 reads CASSIPGSGLAGRSTGELFF. DNA of the CDR3: TGTGCCAGCAGCATCCCCGGATCAGGACTAGCGGGACGGAGCACCGGGGAGCTGTTTTTT.

Note on this clonotype: Since a much larger clone is just one base distant, this may be a read error. The chain uses TRBV29-1 and TRBJ2-2, with D possibly called TRBD1 or TRBD2 (6 bases each). The CDR3 has 12 residues. Germline values: CDR1 SQVTM, CDR2 ANQGSEA. The CDR3 DNA is TGCAGCGTTCACAGGGACACCGGGGGGCTGTTTTTT. It is translated as CSVHRDTGGLFF.

The gene calls are TRBV20-1 and TRBJ2-1; D is perhaps TRBD1 (5 bases). V was shortened by 2 bases and J by 5 bases, with 19 bases between the two germline ends. The germline V gene has CDR1 DFQATT and CDR2 SNEGSKA (reference sequence). The CDR3 totals 16 residues. CDR3: CSARWAFRGTHNEQFF. The CDR3 DNA reads TGCAGTGCTAGATGGGCCTTTAGGGGTACTCACAATGAGCAGTTCTTC.

In this sample, this clonotype turned up a few times. The V and J genes are TRBV9 and TRBJ1-5; D is undetermined. V gave up 0 bases and J gave up 5 bases, with 6 bases separating them. The CDR3 has 13 residues. CDR1 SGDLS and CDR2 YYNGEE come from the germline V gene. This CDR3 is CASSVGIDQPQHF. CDR3 DNA sequence: TGTGCCAGCAGCGTAGGAATAGATCAGCCCCAGCATTTT.

V is TRBV28 and J is TRBJ2-5; 12 positions match TRBD1. Germline lookup yields CDR1 MDHEN and CDR2 SYDVKM. The CDR3 has 16 residues. With V trimmed by 6 bases and J by 4 bases, 9 bases remained unmatched. The DNA of the CDR3 is TGTGCCAGCAGGCCGAGGGACAGGGGGCGAAGAGAGACCCAGTACTTC. Translation: CASRPRDRGRRETQYF. The variable domain in full, with the rest retrieved from reference TRBV28 and TRBJ2-5, is DVKVTQSSRYLVKRTGEKVFLECVQDMDHENMFWYRQDPGLGLRLIYFSYDVKMKEKGDIPEGYSVSREKKERFSLILESASTNQTSMYLCASRPRDRGRRETQYFGPGTRLLVL.

The rearrangement joins TRBV19 to TRBJ2-2; 10 bases line up with TRBD1. The J segment lost 0 bases and the V segment lost 8 bases, leaving 6 bases of the junction unmatched. The length of the CDR3 is 16 residues. CDR1 LNHDA and CDR2 SQIVND come from the germline V gene (reference sequence). CDR3 coding DNA: TGTGCCAGTGCCTCCGGGACAGGGGCGAACACCGGGGAGCTGTTTTTT. It codes for CASASGTGANTGELFF. Full variable domain (missing parts from reference TRBV19 and TRBJ2-2): DGGITQSPKYLFRKEGQNVTLSCEQNLNHDAMYWYRQDPGQGLRLIYYSQIVNDFQKGDIAEGYSVSREKKESFPLTVTSAQKNPTAFYLCASASGTGANTGELFFGEGSRLTVL.

This clonotype was observed a handful of times. The J gene is TRBJ1-3, the V gene TRBV5-1, with 10 bases matching TRBD1. With V trimmed by 4 bases and J by 8 bases, 9 bases remained unmatched. CDR1 is SGHRS, CDR2 YFSETQ, per germline. This CDR3 contains 15 residues. CDR3: CASSPSGQGLDTIYF. The CDR3 DNA sequence: TGCGCCAGCAGCCCCTCGGGACAGGGGTTGGACACCATATATTTT. The entire variable domain, with the rest obtained from reference TRBV5-1 and TRBJ1-3, is as follows: KAGVTQTPRYLIKTRGQQVTLSCSPISGHRSVSWYQQTPGQGLQFLFEYFSETQRNKGNFPGRFSGRQFSNSRSEMNVSTLELGDSALYLCASSPSGQGLDTIYFGEGSWLTVV.

The chain carries TRBV20-1 and TRBJ2-5; D remains ambiguous. Trimming removed 0 bases from V and 2 bases from J, with 10 bases in between. Germline V CDR1 and CDR2: DFQATT, SNEGSKA (reference sequence). This CDR3 is 14 amino acids long. The DNA of the CDR3 is TGCAGTGCTAGAGAGTCCCGGAAACAAGAGACCCAGTACTTC. It translates to CSARESRKQETQYF.

The J gene is TRBJ2-2, the V gene TRBV10-1, with D maybe TRBD2 (6 bases). V was cut by 6 bases and J by 3 bases, with 8 bases left in between. This CDR3 is built from 13 residues. Germline CDR1 and CDR2: WNHNN and SYGVQD (reference sequence). CDR3 protein: CASRSGDTGELFF. DNA for the CDR3: TGCGCCAGCAGGTCGGGGGACACCGGGGAGCTGTTTTTT.

Only a few counts were recorded for this clonotype. The V gene is TRBV12-3 or TRBV12-4, the J gene TRBJ2-3; no reliable D call. V lost 0 bases, J lost 3 bases, and 4 bases lay in between. The CDR3 length is 13 residues. In DNA form, the CDR3 reads TGTGCCAGCAGTTTAGCTCATACAGATACGCAGTATTTT. Protein sequence: CASSLAHTDTQYF.

This clonotype was detected many times. The chain uses TRBV9 and TRBJ2-7; TRBD1 aligns across 9 bases. The germline V gene has CDR1 SGDLS and CDR2 YYNGEE. The CDR3 sequence is 15 residues long. The junction had 7 bases not matched to a gene; V was cut back by 3 bases and J by 3 bases. The CDR3 DNA is TGTGCCAGCAGCGCAAACGACAGGGGGTTCTACGAGCAGTACTTC. It encodes CASSANDRGFYEQYF.

About this clonotype itself: This may be a read error: a much more frequent sequence differs by one nucleotide. The gene calls are TRBV4-3 and TRBJ2-3, with D maybe TRBD2 (6 bases). This CDR3 region has 15 residues. V gave up 0 bases and J gave up 11 bases, with 18 bases separating them. Germline values: CDR1 LGHNA, CDR2 YSLEER. As DNA, the CDR3 is TGCGCCAGCAGCCAAGAGAAGGACTATGAAAATAGGCAGTATTTT. Amino acids: CASSQEKDYENRQYF.

This clonotype appeared many times. This sequence joins TRBV12-3 or TRBV12-4 and TRBJ2-7; 7 bases match TRBD2. V lost 1 base to trimming and J lost 2 bases; unmatched junction nucleotides: 5. CDR3 length equals 15 residues. As DNA, the CDR3 is TGTGCCAGCAGTTTAGTGGGTCTAGCGGCCTACGAGCAGTACTTC. It codes for CASSLVGLAAYEQYF.

V usage is TRBV15 and J usage is TRBJ2-2; 12 bases agree with TRBD2. The CDR3 sequence is 16 residues long. Per germline, CDR1 LNHNV and CDR2 YYDKDF (reference sequence). J gave up 7 bases and V 1 base, and 4 bases lay outside the gene matches. As DNA, the CDR3 is TGTGCCACCAGCAGAGGGCTAGCGGGAGGGCGCGGGGAGCTGTTTTTT. Translated: CATSRGLAGGRGELFF.

This clonotype was seen repeatedly, ten times or more. At one of its ends the junction is not consistent with the germline gene, which may arise from a read error. V and J are TRBV5-1 and TRBJ2-7; TRBD1 matches 9 bases. The V gene's germline CDR1 is SGHRS and CDR2 YFSETQ. The CDR3 length is 14 residues. Here the CDR3 DNA reads TGTGCCAGCAGCTTAGGGGGACAGGGCTACGAGCAGTACTTC. Amino acid sequence: CASSLGGQGYEQYF. Looking up the rest from reference TRBV5-1 and TRBJ2-7 gives the full variable domain: KAGVTQTPRYLIKTRGQQVTLSCSPISGHRSVSWYQQTPGQGLQFLFEYFSETQRNKGNFPGRFSGRQFSNSRSEMNVSTLELGDSALYLCASSLGGQGYEQYFGPGTRLTVT.

The J gene is TRBJ2-7, the V gene TRBV28, with 7 bases lining up with TRBD2. The CDR3 is 15 residues long. The germline V gene has CDR1 MDHEN and CDR2 SYDVKM. Losses at the gene ends were 7 bases for V and 5 bases for J; bases not matched to a gene: 14. CDR3 region: CASKTPAGVSHEQYF. The CDR3 DNA reads as TGTGCCAGCAAAACCCCGGCGGGAGTTTCCCACGAGCAGTACTTC.

The V call is TRBV27, the J call TRBJ2-1, with a possible D match to TRBD2 (5 bases). The V end lost 2 bases, the J end lost 2 bases, and 10 bases lay between the germline ends. Per the germline V gene, CDR1 is MNHEY and CDR2 is SMNVEV (reference sequence). This CDR3 comprises 15 residues. The CDR3 DNA reads TGTGCCAGCAGTTTAGTGCTAGCCCCCTACAATGAGCAGTTCTTC. Translated, it gives CASSLVLAPYNEQFF.

This clonotype was observed at least ten times. The V call is TRBV12-3 or TRBV12-4, the J call TRBJ2-2; D is possibly TRBD1 (5 bases). This CDR3 region has 15 residues. Deletions cut 3 bases from V and 2 bases from J, with 10 bases between. CDR3 amino acids: CASSFGARNTGELFF. The CDR3 coding sequence is TGTGCCAGCAGTTTTGGGGCAAGAAACACCGGGGAGCTGTTTTTT.

This clonotype was detected ten times or more. The chain employs TRBV24-1 and TRBJ2-1, with a possible D match to TRBD1 (6 bases). Germline values: CDR1 KGHDR, CDR2 SFDVKD. Trimming took off 3 bases at V and 10 bases at J, with 12 bases between the two ends. CDR3 length: 13 amino acids. The CDR3 nucleotides are TGTGCCACCAGTGATCTACAGGGTCGCGAGCAGTTCTTC. This encodes CATSDLQGREQFF.

In its sample, this clonotype was seen a few times. The J gene is TRBJ1-2, the V gene TRBV30, with 9 bases matching TRBD1. CDR3 length: 14 amino acids. Per the germline V gene, CDR1 is GTSNPN and CDR2 is SVGIG (reference sequence). J gave up 4 bases and V 3 bases, and 6 bases lay outside the gene matches. The DNA of the CDR3 is TGTGCCTGGAGGGGGACAGGGAATGTCTATGGCTACACCTTC. This gives the protein CAWRGTGNVYGYTF.

The chain carries TRBV7-2 and TRBJ1-3; D unclear. Trimming stripped 1 base from V and 2 bases from J, with 6 bases between. This CDR3 has 14 residues. Germline V gene lookup returns CDR1 SGHTA and CDR2 FQGNSA. CDR3 amino acids: CASSLGPTGNTIYF. CDR3 in DNA: TGTGCCAGCAGCTTAGGACCAACTGGAAACACCATATATTTT. Supplemented by reference TRBV7-2 and TRBJ1-3, the full variable domain reads GAGVSQSPSNKVTEKGKDVELRCDPISGHTALYWYRQSLGQGLEFLIYFQGNSAPDKSGLPSDRFSAERTGGSVSTLTIQRTQQEDSAVYLCASSLGPTGNTIYFGEGSWLTVV.

The chain has TRBV10-3 and TRBJ2-6; D is ambiguous. CDR3 size: 14 residues. Germline CDR1 ENHRY, CDR2 SYGVKD. Trimming stripped 3 bases from V and 0 bases from J, with 3 bases between. The CDR3 is CAISDLSGANVLTF. The CDR3 DNA reads TGTGCCATCAGTGACCTCTCTGGGGCCAACGTCCTGACTTTC.

The rearrangement links TRBV2 to TRBJ2-6; TRBD1 agrees at 7 bases. This CDR3 has 19 amino acids. V shed 11 bases, J shed 0 bases, and the junction held 19 bases outside the gene matches. Germline CDR1 reads SNHLY; CDR2 reads FYNNEI. In nucleotides, the CDR3 is TGTGCCTTCTGTCCGGACAGGACCATTGCCCCCTCTGGGGCCAACGTCCTGACTTTC. Protein: CAFCPDRTIAPSGANVLTF.